The rows below give T cell receptor beta chains drawn from one sample of a study of blood T cell repertoires in COVID-19. Here immunoSEQ multiplex PCR was the method, and the copy in TCRdb shows in-frame clones only, minus some. In the table there are some 20,000 clones, approximately 86% of which are singletons. The source material was peripheral blood. Receptor source: a human donor in a cohort sampled during active COVID-19. Each CDR3 is given with its conserved first and last residue. The order of the fields is CDR3 protein, CDR3 DNA, clone size, V gene, J gene, D gene. The D gene is left open where the match is weak. The size field is filled for only some rows; it gives once, few, many or a size class.

CASSPPWNIERTFF	TGTGCCAGCTCACCACCGTGGAATATCGAGAGGACTTTCTTT	NA	TRBV18	TRBJ1-1	NA
CASSLRTSGPQIGQFF	TGTGCCAGCAGCTTGAGGACTAGCGGACCTCAAATAGGGCAGTTCTTC	NA	TRBV5-4	TRBJ2-1	TRBD2
CASSHAGETQYF	TGTGCCAGCAGCCACGCAGGCGAGACCCAGTACTTC	NA	TRBV3-1/TRBV3-2	TRBJ2-5	NA
CASSYSGVTGELFF	TGTGCCAGCAGTTACTCGGGAGTCACCGGGGAGCTGTTTTTT	few	TRBV6-6	TRBJ2-2	NA
CATSREGLAGYEQYF	TGTGCCACCAGCAGAGAAGGACTAGCGGGCTACGAGCAGTACTTC	NA	TRBV15	TRBJ2-7	TRBD2
CASSPTGPNYGYTF	TGTGCCAGCAGCCCGACAGGGCCTAACTATGGCTACACCTTC	NA	TRBV5-6	TRBJ1-2	TRBD1
CASSQAERTRGHPLGEQYF	TGTGCCAGCAGCCAAGCCGAGCGGACCAGGGGGCATCCCCTGGGTGAGCAGTACTTC	once	TRBV3-1/TRBV3-2	TRBJ2-7	TRBD1
CASSLGNRGLGEQYF	TGTGCCAGCAGCTTAGGGAACAGGGGGCTCGGGGAGCAGTACTTC	NA	TRBV7-6	TRBJ2-7	TRBD1
CASSSPFGASGMYEQYF	TGTGCCAGCAGCTCGCCTTTTGGGGCTAGCGGGATGTACGAGCAGTACTTC	NA	TRBV5-4	TRBJ2-7	TRBD2
CASSITGQGRFDEQFF	TGTGCCAGTAGTATTACAGGACAGGGGAGGTTCGATGAGCAGTTCTTC	once	TRBV19	TRBJ2-1	TRBD1
CASYDNSAGYNEQFF	TGTGCCAGCTATGACAACTCAGCGGGCTACAATGAGCAGTTCTTC	NA	TRBV7-9	TRBJ2-1	NA
CASSYSRASFGNEQFF	TGTGCCAGCAGTTACTCGAGGGCGTCTTTCGGCAATGAGCAGTTCTTC	NA	TRBV6-5	TRBJ2-1	NA
CASSLAPGGSGELFF	TGTGCCAGCAGCCTAGCCCCCGGGGGATCCGGGGAGCTGTTTTTT	NA	TRBV7-2	TRBJ2-2	NA
CASSQTGLAGLRSYNEQFF	TGTGCCAGCAGCCAAACGGGACTAGCGGGATTACGCTCCTACAATGAGCAGTTCTTC	NA	TRBV2	TRBJ2-1	TRBD2
CASSQGGEPEAFF	TGTGCCAGCAGCCAGGGGGGGGAACCTGAAGCTTTCTTT	once	TRBV3-1/TRBV3-2	TRBJ1-1	NA
CASSLGGTGGGETQYF	TGTGCCAGCAGCTTAGGGGGGACAGGGGGCGGAGAGACCCAGTACTTC	NA	TRBV11-3	TRBJ2-5	TRBD1
CASGLIRTGFSTDTQYF	TGTGCTAGTGGTTTGATCCGGACAGGGTTTAGCACAGATACGCAGTATTTT	NA	TRBV12-5	TRBJ2-3	TRBD1